The 17 T cell receptor beta chains below come from one sample, sequenced in a study of shared clonotypes between healthy human individuals (dated by TCRdb to about 2020). The method behind the library was the immunoSEQ multiplex PCR assay. TCRdb carries this immuneACCESS record with in-frame sequences only. Its versions omit some clonotypes, under half of them owing to an unresolved V gene in the studies checked, with the rest unexplained. The sample table shows about 590,000 clones, and over 95% are seen once. The top ten constitute over 0.09% of the sample. For the CD8 naive samples, CD45RO-negative cells were positively selected for CCR7, yielding a CD45RA+CCR7+ population from which TemRA cells were excluded. Sequencing was done on a sample of naive CD8+ T cells sorted from blood. What the cell subset or site label conveys for this sample: CD45RA+CCR7+. The source is a woman between 25 and 40 years old in good health.

The J gene is TRBJ2-2, the V gene TRBV27, with 7 bases that match TRBD2. V was clipped by 4 bases and J by 4 bases; unmatched bases: 6. This CDR3 comprises 15 residues. The germline V gene has CDR1 MNHEY and CDR2 SMNVEV (reference sequence). In DNA, the CDR3 is TGTGCCAGCAGTTCGGGACCGGGGGGCACCGGGGAGCTGTTTTTT. Its protein product is CASSSGPGGTGELFF.

The chain joins TRBV13 to TRBJ1-1, with D unresolved. Trimming stripped 1 base from V and 11 bases from J, with 5 bases between. The CDR3 extends over 10 amino acids. Germline V gene sequence: CDR1 PRHDT, CDR2 FYEKMQ (reference sequence). The CDR3 region has the DNA TGTGCCAGCAGCTTAGACCGGGCTTTCTTT. Amino acid sequence: CASSLDRAFF.

J is TRBJ1-3 and V is TRBV2; tentatively, D is TRBD1 (5 bases). Germline V gene sequence: CDR1 SNHLY, CDR2 FYNNEI. The CDR3 loop spans 14 amino acids. Trimming left V 6 bases short and J 4 bases short, with 13 bases between. The CDR3 loop reads CASRVQGWGNTIYF. In DNA form, the CDR3 reads TGTGCCAGCAGGGTTCAGGGATGGGGAAACACCATATATTTT.

J is TRBJ2-3 and V is TRBV5-4; a weak D match, TRBD1 (5 bases). The germline gives CDR1 SGHNT, CDR2 YYREEE (reference sequence). This CDR3 has 16 residues. V lost 2 bases, J lost 2 bases, and 15 bases lay in between. For the CDR3, the DNA is TGTGCCAGCAGCTTTATGGGCAGGGCTTTCACAGATACGCAGTATTTT. Its protein is CASSFMGRAFTDTQYF. Based on the CDR3 plus reference TRBV5-4 and TRBJ2-3, the full variable domain is ETGVTQSPTHLIKTRGQQVTLRCSSQSGHNTVSWYQQALGQGPQFIFQYYREEENGRGNFPPRFSGLQFPNYSSELNVNALELDDSALYLCASSFMGRAFTDTQYFGPGTRLTVL.

The genes are TRBV5-6 and TRBJ2-2; D ambiguous. Trimming stripped 4 bases from V and 6 bases from J, with 10 bases between. The germline gives CDR1 SGHDT, CDR2 YYEEEE. This CDR3 contains 13 residues. CDR3 protein: CASSPGRAGELFF. CDR3 nucleotide sequence: TGTGCCAGCAGCCCGGGTCGGGCCGGGGAGCTGTTTTTT.

This clone was seen only a few times. The CDR3 DNA follows: TGCGCCAGCAGCGCAGCGACTCTTCGAACCGGGGAGCTGTTTTTT. It is translated as CASSAATLRTGELFF. The rearrangement uses TRBV4-1 and TRBJ2-2; the D is unclear. Trimming took 5 bases from V and 5 from J, leaving 15 bases between them. The length of the CDR3 is 15 residues. CDR1 MGHRA and CDR2 YSYEKL come from the germline V gene.

V and J are TRBV2 and TRBJ1-2; 8 positions agree with TRBD1. Germline CDR1 and CDR2: SNHLY and FYNNEI. This CDR3 has 16 amino acids. V dropped 6 bases and J dropped 3; count of bases not matched to a gene: 12. CDR3 nucleotides: TGTGCCAGCAGCCCCTCTCGGACAGGGCTTCACTATGGCTACACCTTC. It is translated as CASSPSRTGLHYGYTF.

The CDR3 region has the DNA TGTGCCAGCAGCTTGACAGAGGAGGAGACCCAGTACTTC. It yields the protein CASSLTEEETQYF. The rearrangement links TRBV5-4 to TRBJ2-5, with no clear D. Trimming cost V 1 base and J 5 bases, with 9 bases left between them. This CDR3 has 13 amino acids. The germline V gene has CDR1 SGHNT and CDR2 YYREEE (reference sequence).

The V and J genes are TRBV29-1 and TRBJ2-5; 15 bases align to TRBD2. The germline V gene encodes CDR1 SQVTM and CDR2 ANQGSEA. Trimming at V came to 1 base and at J to 3 bases, leaving 9 bases not matched to a gene. The CDR3 runs 18 residues. The CDR3 DNA follows: TGCAGCGTTGAAGGCGGACTAGCGGGAGGGGCGGTCGAAGAGACCCAGTACTTC. Residues: CSVEGGLAGGAVEETQYF.

The chain uses TRBV7-9 and TRBJ2-2; no firm D call. Germline CDR1 SEHNR, CDR2 FQNEAQ (reference sequence). Trimming shortened V by 6 bases and J by 6 bases, and 8 bases separated the two germline ends. This CDR3 has 12 residues. CDR3 bases: TGTGCCAGCAGGCTTGGTGCCGGGGAGCTGTTTTTT. Translation gives CASRLGAGELFF.

This chain uses TRBV5-1 with TRBJ1-1; D might be TRBD1 (6 bases). The germline gives CDR1 SGHRS, CDR2 YFSETQ. V lost 2 bases and J lost 5, with 10 bases in between. The CDR3 totals 13 residues. In nucleotides, the CDR3 is TGCGCCAGCAGCTTTGGGCAGGGGACTGAAGCTTTCTTT. Residues: CASSFGQGTEAFF.

The J gene is TRBJ2-1, the V gene TRBV7-8; 14 positions match TRBD2. Looked up from germline, CDR1 is SGHVS and CDR2 is FQNEAQ. The J segment lost 3 bases and the V segment lost 3 bases, leaving 4 bases of the junction unmatched. The CDR3 is 17 amino acids. CDR3 amino acids: CASSFGLAGGLYNEQFF. The CDR3 DNA reads TGTGCCAGCAGCTTCGGACTAGCGGGAGGCCTCTACAATGAGCAGTTCTTC.

The V gene is TRBV7-9, the J gene TRBJ2-1; maybe TRBD1 (6 bases). Germline-derived CDR1 and CDR2 are SEHNR and FQNEAQ (reference sequence). The ends were cut back, 7 bases at V and 5 bases at J, with 18 bases in the middle. This CDR3 is built from 15 residues. CDR3 loop: CASTKTGAGDNEQFF. CDR3 sequence (DNA): TGTGCCAGCACCAAAACCGGCGCAGGGGACAATGAGCAGTTCTTC.

The chain uses TRBV20-1 and TRBJ1-2; no clear D gene. In germline, CDR1 is DFQATT, CDR2 SNEGSKA (reference sequence). The CDR3 sequence is 11 residues long. V was cut by 1 base and J by 6 bases, with 6 bases left in between. In DNA form, the CDR3 reads TGCAGTGCTAGAGGGGAGGATGGCTACACCTTC. Protein sequence: CSARGEDGYTF.

The genes are TRBV19 and TRBJ1-1; 8 bases match TRBD1. The CDR3 spans 15 residues. J lost 4 bases, V lost 4 bases, and 8 bases had no gene match. CDR1 is LNHDA, CDR2 SQIVND, per germline (reference sequence). As DNA, the CDR3 is TGTGCCAGTAGTACGTATTACAGGGGGGCCACTGAAGCTTTCTTT. It specifies CASSTYYRGATEAFF.

V usage is TRBV5-1 and J usage is TRBJ1-2; TRBD1 aligns across 9 bases. Losses at the gene ends were 2 bases for V and 8 bases for J; bases not matched to a gene: 4. Germline V gene lookup returns CDR1 SGHRS and CDR2 YFSETQ. The CDR3 contains 13 residues. The CDR3 bases are TGCGCCAGCAGCTTCACAGGGGGCGAGGGCTACACCTTC. As protein: CASSFTGGEGYTF.

The chain carries TRBV11-2 and TRBJ1-1; 8 positions match TRBD1. V gave up 6 bases and J gave up 5 bases; unmatched junction bases: 2. This CDR3 contains 12 residues. Germline V CDR1 and CDR2: SGHAT, FQNNGV. DNA for the CDR3: TGTGCCAGCAGAAGGGACAGGACTGAAGCTTTCTTT. Encoded protein: CASRRDRTEAFF.